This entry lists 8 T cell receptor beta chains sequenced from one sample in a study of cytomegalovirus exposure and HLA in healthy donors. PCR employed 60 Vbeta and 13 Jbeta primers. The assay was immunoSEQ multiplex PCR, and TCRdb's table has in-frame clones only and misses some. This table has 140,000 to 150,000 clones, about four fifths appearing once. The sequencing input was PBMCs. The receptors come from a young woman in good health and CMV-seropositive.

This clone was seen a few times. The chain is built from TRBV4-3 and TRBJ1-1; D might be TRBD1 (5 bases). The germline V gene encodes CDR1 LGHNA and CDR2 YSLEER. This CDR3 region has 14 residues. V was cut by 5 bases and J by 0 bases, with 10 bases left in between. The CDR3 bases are TGCGCCAGCAGCGCGGACAATATGAACACTGAAGCTTTCTTT. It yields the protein CASSADNMNTEAFF.

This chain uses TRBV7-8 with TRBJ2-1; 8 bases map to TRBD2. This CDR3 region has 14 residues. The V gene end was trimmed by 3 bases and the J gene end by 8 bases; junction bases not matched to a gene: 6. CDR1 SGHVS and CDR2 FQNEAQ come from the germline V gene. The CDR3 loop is CASSFRTSLYEQFF. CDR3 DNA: TGTGCCAGCAGCTTTAGGACTAGCTTGTATGAGCAGTTCTTC.

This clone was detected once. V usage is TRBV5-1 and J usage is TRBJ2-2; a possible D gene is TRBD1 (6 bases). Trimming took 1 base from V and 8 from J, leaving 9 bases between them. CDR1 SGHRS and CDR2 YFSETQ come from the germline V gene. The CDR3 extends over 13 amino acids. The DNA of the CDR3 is TGCGCCAGCAGCTTGCCCGGACAGGGGGAGCTGTTTTTT. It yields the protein CASSLPGQGELFF.

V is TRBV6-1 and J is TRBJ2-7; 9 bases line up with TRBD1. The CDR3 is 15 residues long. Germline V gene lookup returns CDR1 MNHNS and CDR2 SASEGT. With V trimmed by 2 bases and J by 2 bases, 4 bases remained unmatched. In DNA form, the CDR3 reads TGTGCCAGCAGTGAACGCCGACAGGGGGCCTACGAGCAGTACTTC. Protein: CASSERRQGAYEQYF.

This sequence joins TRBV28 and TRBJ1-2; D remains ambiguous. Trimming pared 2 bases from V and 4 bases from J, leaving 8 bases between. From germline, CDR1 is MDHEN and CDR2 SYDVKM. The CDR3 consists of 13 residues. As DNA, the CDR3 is TGTGCCAGCAGTTTAGAACAGACCTATGGCTACACCTTC. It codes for CASSLEQTYGYTF.

CDR3 DNA: TGTGCCATCTCTGCGGCAGAGACCCAGTACTTC. Encoded protein: CAISAAETQYF. This sequence joins TRBV10-3 and TRBJ2-5; D remains ambiguous. The CDR3 has 11 residues. V lost 8 bases and J 4 bases, leaving 8 bases between the germline ends. The germline CDR1 and CDR2 sequences are ENHRY and SYGVKD.

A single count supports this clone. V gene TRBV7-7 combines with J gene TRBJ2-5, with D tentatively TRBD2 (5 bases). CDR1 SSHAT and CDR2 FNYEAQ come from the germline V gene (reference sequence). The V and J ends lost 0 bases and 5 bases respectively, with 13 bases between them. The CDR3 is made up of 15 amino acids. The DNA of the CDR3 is TGTGCCAGCAGCTTAGCTCCGGGATTATGGGAGACCCAGTACTTC. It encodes CASSLAPGLWETQYF.

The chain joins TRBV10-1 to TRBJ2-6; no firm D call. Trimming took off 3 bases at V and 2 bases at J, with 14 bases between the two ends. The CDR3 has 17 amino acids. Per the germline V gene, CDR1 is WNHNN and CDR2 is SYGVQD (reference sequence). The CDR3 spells CASSEKENKPGANVLTF. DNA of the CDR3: TGCGCCAGCAGTGAAAAGGAGAATAAGCCTGGGGCCAACGTCCTGACTTTC.